The 26 T cell receptor beta chains in this list originate from one sample, sequenced in a study of T cells in narcolepsy. Antigens of these TCRs are unknown. Libraries were prepared by immunoSEQ multiplex PCR; TCRdb keeps only in-frame clonotypes and omits some of them. The data contain some 1,600 clones, about 37% of them singletons. The sequencing input was cultured CD8+ T cells from cerebrospinal fluid. These receptors were collected from a human donor with narcolepsy.

This clone has only a few counts. The V call is TRBV7-8, the J call TRBJ1-1; no reliable D call. CDR3 length: 16 residues. Trimming pared 1 base from V and 10 bases from J, leaving 22 bases between. The germline V gene encodes CDR1 SGHVS and CDR2 FQNEAQ. The CDR3 reads CASSLEAGLSGVAAFF. CDR3 DNA sequence: TGTGCCAGCAGCTTAGAGGCGGGATTGAGTGGGGTTGCAGCTTTCTTT.

Details on this clone: This may arise from a read error, as a much more abundant clone is one base away. Additional DNA sequences in this sample encode the identical CDR3. The chain links TRBV5-6 to TRBJ1-2, with D hard to call. The CDR3 extends over 14 amino acids. V lost 2 bases, J lost 5 bases, and 13 bases lay in between. CDR1 and CDR2 from the germline V gene are SGHDT and YYEEEE. The CDR3 protein is CASSFSQPQYGYTF. CDR3 nucleotide sequence: TGTGCCAGCAGCTTCAGCCAGCCCCAATATGGCTACACCTTC.

V is TRBV14 and J is TRBJ1-3; D is unresolved. Between the trimmed V and J ends, which lost 4 bases and 6 bases, there was a span of 10 bases. Looked up from germline, CDR1 is SGHDN and CDR2 is FVKESK. This CDR3 has 13 residues. In nucleotides, the CDR3 is TGTGCCAGCAGCCTCGGTAGAGCAAACACCATATATTTT. This gives the protein CASSLGRANTIYF.

The chain links TRBV6-8 to TRBJ2-2; TRBD1 matches at 8 bases. The germline V gene encodes CDR1 MNHGY and CDR2 SAAAGT. V lost 7 bases and J lost 1; bases outside the gene matches: 5. There are 15 residues in the CDR3. CDR3 nucleotides: TGTGCCAGCATTACAGGGGGGATGAACACCGGGGAGCTGTTTTTT. Protein: CASITGGMNTGELFF.

This clone has just a few counts. Sequence at one end of the junction differs from germline and may be a read error. This rearrangement joins TRBV10-3 to TRBJ2-5; D might be TRBD1 (6 bases). Looked up from germline, CDR1 is ENHRY and CDR2 is SYGVKD. CDR3 length equals 15 residues. This CDR3 reads CASSYGDKYQETQYF. CDR3 bases: TGTGCCAGCAGTTACGGGGACAAGTACCAAGAGACCCAGTACTTC.

Only a few counts were recorded for this clone. The J gene is TRBJ2-3, the V gene TRBV7-2, with D unclear. V was cut by 4 bases and J by 0 bases, with 11 bases left in between. CDR3 length: 15 amino acids. From germline, CDR1 is SGHTA and CDR2 FQGNSA. The chain's CDR3 is CASSSVGGSTDTQYF. The CDR3 region has the DNA TGTGCCAGCAGCTCGGTAGGTGGAAGCACAGATACGCAGTATTTT.

Comment on this clone: The same CDR3 arises from other DNA sequences in this sample as well. The rearrangement links TRBV2 to TRBJ2-1; D uncertain. V was trimmed by 1 base and J by 0 bases, leaving 10 bases between them. CDR1 SNHLY and CDR2 FYNNEI come from the germline V gene. This CDR3 has 16 residues. Written as DNA, the CDR3 is TGTGCCAGCAGTGAAGGGGTAGATTACTCCTACAATGAGCAGTTCTTC. Its translation: CASSEGVDYSYNEQFF. Looking up the rest from reference TRBV2 and TRBJ2-1 gives the full variable domain: EPEVTQTPSHQVTQMGQEVILRCVPISNHLYFYWYRQILGQKVEFLVSFYNNEISEKSEIFDDQFSVERPDGSNFTLKIRSTKLEDSAMYFCASSEGVDYSYNEQFFGPGTRLTVL.

The rearrangement uses TRBV7-9 and TRBJ2-3, with D maybe TRBD1 (5 bases). CDR3 size: 15 residues. Per the germline V gene, CDR1 is SEHNR and CDR2 is FQNEAQ (reference sequence). The V and J ends lost 5 bases and 0 bases respectively, with 12 bases between them. CDR3 region: CASSLDSPSTDTQYF. The CDR3 coding sequence is TGTGCCAGCAGCCTTGACAGCCCTAGCACAGATACGCAGTATTTT. The variable domain in full, with the rest retrieved from reference TRBV7-9 and TRBJ2-3, is DTGVSQNPRHKITKRGQNVTFRCDPISEHNRLYWYRQTLGQGPEFLTYFQNEAQLEKSRLLSDRFSAERPKGSFSTLEIQRTEQGDSAMYLCASSLDSPSTDTQYFGPGTRLTVL.

V is TRBV5-4 and J is TRBJ2-3; tentative D call: TRBD2 (6 bases). The V end lost 4 bases, the J end lost 1 base, and 16 bases lay between the germline ends. The CDR3 has 16 residues. Germline V lookup: CDR1 SGHNT, CDR2 YYREEE (reference sequence). The CDR3 region has the DNA TGTGCCAGCAGCCAACGGAGTGGCGGGGGCACAGATACGCAGTATTTT. This sequence encodes CASSQRSGGGTDTQYF. Combining the CDR3 with reference TRBV5-4 and TRBJ2-3 gives the whole variable domain ETGVTQSPTHLIKTRGQQVTLRCSSQSGHNTVSWYQQALGQGPQFIFQYYREEENGRGNFPPRFSGLQFPNYSSELNVNALELDDSALYLCASSQRSGGGTDTQYFGPGTRLTVL.

The chain is built from TRBV6-5 and TRBJ1-6; TRBD1 matches at 9 bases. Germline CDR1 is MNHEY and CDR2 is SVGAGI. V was pared by 4 bases and J by 5 bases, with 0 bases of the junction left unmatched. CDR3 length equals 14 residues. CDR3 in amino acids: CASSWDRDNSPLHF. Written as DNA, the CDR3 is TGTGCCAGCAGTTGGGACAGGGATAATTCACCCCTCCACTTT.

Judged by abundance, this clone is large. V and J are TRBV15 and TRBJ2-3, with D possibly matching TRBD1 (6 bases). This CDR3 comprises 15 residues. V was pared by 1 base and J by 0 bases, with 8 bases between. Germline assignment: CDR1 LNHNV and CDR2 YYDKDF (reference sequence). As DNA, the CDR3 is TGTGCCACCAGCAGAGGACAGGCGAGCACAGATACGCAGTATTTT. The encoded protein is CATSRGQASTDTQYF.

V is TRBV7-9 and J is TRBJ1-2; the D is unclear. Trimming pared 1 base from V and 3 bases from J, leaving 9 bases between. CDR1 and CDR2 (germline): SEHNR, FQNEAQ (reference sequence). CDR3 length: 14 amino acids. This CDR3 is CASSLGSGDYGYTF. The CDR3 nucleotides are TGTGCCAGCAGCTTAGGATCAGGAGACTATGGCTACACCTTC.

This clone was seen more than once but under ten times. V usage is TRBV7-7 and J usage is TRBJ1-1; D is possibly TRBD1 (5 bases). The CDR3 is 14 residues long. V was clipped by 1 base and J by 8 bases, with 14 bases between them. The germline CDR1 and CDR2 sequences are SSHAT and FNYEAQ (reference sequence). CDR3 bases: TGTGCCAGCAGCTTAGAGCCGGGGGTTTCGGAAGCTTTCTTT. It encodes CASSLEPGVSEAFF.

The chain combines TRBV5-6 with TRBJ2-3; D gene uncertain. CDR1 is SGHDT, CDR2 YYEEEE, per germline. Trimming cost V 1 base and J 6 bases, with 9 bases left between them. This CDR3 is 13 amino acids long. CDR3 DNA: TGTGCCAGCAGCTTGTCCCTGGCGGATACGCAGTATTTT. It encodes CASSLSLADTQYF. The variable domain in full, with the rest retrieved from reference TRBV5-6 and TRBJ2-3, is DAGVTQSPTHLIKTRGQQVTLRCSPKSGHDTVSWYQQALGQGPQFIFQYYEEEERQRGNFPDRFSGHQFPNYSSELNVNALLLGDSALYLCASSLSLADTQYFGPGTRLTVL.

There are a few counts of this clone. The chain has TRBV5-6 and TRBJ2-3, with 9 bases fitting TRBD2. V lost 10 bases, J lost 5 bases, and 20 bases stayed unmatched. The CDR3 spans 17 residues. Germline V gives CDR1 SGHDT, CDR2 YYEEEE. The CDR3 protein is CARCGVGGGAWEDTQYF. In DNA, the CDR3 is TGTGCCCGCTGCGGGGTGGGCGGGGGGGCCTGGGAAGATACGCAGTATTTT.

This clone came up once. The chain combines TRBV5-2 with TRBJ2-6; the table's D gene call, TRBD2, was not cross checked with the DNA. TRBV5-2 is termed a pseudogene. The CDR3 spans 18 residues. CDR3 in amino acids: CASNVCGDTQSRANVLTF. For the CDR3, the DNA is TGTGCCAGCAATGTGTGCGGAGATACACAAAGTCGGGCCAACGTCCTGACTTTC.

J is TRBJ1-1 and V is TRBV19; D gene ambiguous. Germline CDR1 LNHDA, CDR2 SQIVND (reference sequence). The CDR3 consists of 13 residues. V shed 3 bases and J shed 3 bases, with 8 bases lying between them. The CDR3 bases are TGTGCCAGTAGTATTGACGGTTACACTGAAGCTTTCTTT. Translated, it gives CASSIDGYTEAFF.

This rearrangement joins TRBV21-1 to TRBJ2-3. TRBV21-1 is noted as a pseudogene. CDR3 length equals 16 residues. The CDR3 DNA follows: TGTGCCAGCAGTGAAAGCGCTACAGTCATGCAAGATACGCAGTATTTT. It is translated as CASSESATVMQDTQYF.

The chain carries TRBV30 and TRBJ2-1; tentative D call: TRBD1 (6 bases). V was clipped by 5 bases and J by 0 bases, with 11 bases between them. Germline lookup yields CDR1 GTSNPN and CDR2 SVGIG (reference sequence). This CDR3 has 14 amino acids. The CDR3, as DNA: TGTGCCTGGTTACAGGGCAGCTCCTACAATGAGCAGTTCTTC. Its protein is CAWLQGSSYNEQFF. The whole variable domain, filled in from reference TRBV30 and TRBJ2-1, reads SQTIHQWPATLVQPVGSPLSLECTVEGTSNPNLYWYRQAAGRGLQLLFYSVGIGQISSEVPQNLSASRPQDRQFILSSKKLLLSDSGFYLCAWLQGSSYNEQFFGPGTRLTVL.

The chain recombines TRBV6-1 with TRBJ1-2; tentative D call: TRBD1 (5 bases). The CDR3 extends over 15 amino acids. Germline lookup yields CDR1 MNHNS and CDR2 SASEGT. Trimming left V 1 base short and J 5 bases short, with 14 bases between. CDR3 in amino acids: CASSEGSGSGYGYTF. Written as DNA, the CDR3 is TGTGCCAGCAGTGAAGGGTCAGGGAGCGGTTATGGCTACACCTTC.

The chain combines TRBV11-3 with TRBJ2-1, with TRBD2 matching 8 bases. Trimming took 1 base from V and 5 from J; bases not matched to a gene: 7. The CDR3 is 16 residues long. The germline V gene encodes CDR1 SGHNT and CDR2 YENEEA. The CDR3 coding sequence is TGTGCCAGCAGCTTAGGAACTAGCGGCTGGCACAATGAGCAGTTCTTC. This sequence encodes CASSLGTSGWHNEQFF.

By share of the sample, this clone is large (0.1 to 1%). The chain couples TRBV7-8 to TRBJ2-5, with D perhaps matching TRBD1 (5 bases). Trimming took off 6 bases at V and 5 bases at J, with 10 bases between the two ends. CDR3 length: 12 residues. Germline V gene data show CDR1 as SGHVS and CDR2 as FQNEAQ. The CDR3 region has the DNA TGTGCCAGCAGAGGGGATACGGAGACCCAGTACTTC. Translating it yields CASRGDTETQYF.

As concerns this clone: Its ends do not fully match the called genes, so a read error is possible. The genes are TRBV5-1 and TRBJ1-3; maybe TRBD1 (6 bases). CDR1 is SGHRS and CDR2 is YFSETQ in the germline V gene. The CDR3 has 14 residues. The CDR3 DNA follows: TGTGCCAGCAGCTTCGGGCAGGGGAGGAACACCATATATTTT. As protein: CASSFGQGRNTIYF.

The chain uses TRBV5-1 and TRBJ2-5; 7 bases align to TRBD1. CDR3 size: 12 residues. V lost 4 bases to trimming and J lost 5 bases; unmatched junction nucleotides: 2. Per the germline V gene, CDR1 is SGHRS and CDR2 is YFSETQ. This chain's CDR3 is CASSPDRETQYF. The CDR3 DNA is TGCGCCAGCAGCCCGGACAGGGAGACCCAGTACTTC. The full variable domain, with the rest looked up from reference TRBV5-1 and TRBJ2-5, is KAGVTQTPRYLIKTRGQQVTLSCSPISGHRSVSWYQQTPGQGLQFLFEYFSETQRNKGNFPGRFSGRQFSNSRSEMNVSTLELGDSALYLCASSPDRETQYFGPGTRLLVL.

This clone is medium-sized in the sample. The rearrangement joins TRBV7-8 to TRBJ2-5, with 9 bases identical to TRBD2. In germline, CDR1 is SGHVS, CDR2 FQNEAQ. The CDR3 loop spans 13 amino acids. Trimming removed 8 bases from V and 2 bases from J; junction bases left unmatched: 3. As DNA, the CDR3 is TGTGCCAGCTGGCGGGGGGGACAAGAGACCCAGTACTTC. This translates into CASWRGGQETQYF.

In this sample, this clone is large. This rearrangement joins TRBV19 to TRBJ1-1, with D possibly being TRBD1 (6 bases). The germline CDR1 and CDR2 sequences are LNHDA and SQIVND (reference sequence). Deletions cut 5 bases from V and 1 base from J, with 14 bases between. The CDR3 covers 15 residues. CDR3 nucleotide sequence: TGTGCCAGTAGTCTATACAGGGTAGAGAACACTGAAGCTTTCTTT. As protein: CASSLYRVENTEAFF.